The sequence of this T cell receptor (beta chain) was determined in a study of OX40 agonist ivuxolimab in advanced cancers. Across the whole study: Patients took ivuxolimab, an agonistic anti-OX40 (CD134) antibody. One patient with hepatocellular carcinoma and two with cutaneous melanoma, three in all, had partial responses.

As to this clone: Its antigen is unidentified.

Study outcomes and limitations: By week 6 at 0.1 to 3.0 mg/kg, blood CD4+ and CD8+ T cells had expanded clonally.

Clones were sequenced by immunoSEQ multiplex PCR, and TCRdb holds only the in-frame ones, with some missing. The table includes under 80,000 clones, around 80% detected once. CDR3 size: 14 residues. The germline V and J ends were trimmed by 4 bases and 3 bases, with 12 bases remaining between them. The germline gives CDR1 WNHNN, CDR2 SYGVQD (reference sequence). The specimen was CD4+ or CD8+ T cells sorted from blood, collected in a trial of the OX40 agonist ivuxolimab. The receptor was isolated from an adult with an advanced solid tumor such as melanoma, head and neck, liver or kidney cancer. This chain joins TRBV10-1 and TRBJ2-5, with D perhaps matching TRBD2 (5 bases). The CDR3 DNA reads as TGCGCCAGCAGTGGAGGGCCGGTGAAAGAGACCCAGTACTTC. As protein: CASSGGPVKETQYF.